Included here is one T cell receptor (beta chain) sequence, with context. This sample is drawn from a study of blood T cell repertoires in COVID-19. Overall study: Sites across the United States, Italy and Spain contributed samples from acute and convalescent COVID-19.

Profiled with immunoSEQ multiplex PCR; TCRdb holds only in-frame clones, not every one. Of roughly 300,000 clones in the sample, 70% to 90% are singletons; the top ten hold 7.8%. The V and J ends lost 3 bases and 8 bases respectively, with 17 bases between them. This CDR3 is built from 14 residues. Germline CDR1 and CDR2: SGHNT and YYREEE (reference sequence). The origin of this receptor is a woman between 45 and 60 years old who had recovered from COVID-19. The rearrangement uses TRBV5-4 and TRBJ1-2, with D perhaps matching TRBD1 (6 bases). The sample was peripheral blood. In DNA form, the CDR3 reads TGTGCCAGCAGCTCCCAAACAGGGATGGAGGGCTACACCTTC. Protein product: CASSSQTGMEGYTF. Combining the CDR3 with reference TRBV5-4 and TRBJ1-2 gives the whole variable domain ETGVTQSPTHLIKTRGQQVTLRCSSQSGHNTVSWYQQALGQGPQFIFQYYREEENGRGNFPPRFSGLQFPNYSSELNVNALELDDSALYLCASSSQTGMEGYTFGSGTRLTVV.